This T cell receptor beta chain originates from a study of blood T cells in healthy people across ages. Regarding the study as a whole: Roughly linearly, TCR beta diversity per million T cells fell as age increased.

From germline, CDR1 is SGHAT and CDR2 FQNNGV. With 5 bases removed from V and 5 bases from J, the gap between germline ends came to 13 bases. The CDR3 has 14 residues. About this clonotype: The antigen is not known. This may be a read error, as it is one base from a much larger clone.

A second about 7 to 12 cycle PCR used barcoded and J-beta primers. TCRdb reprocessed the 5' RACE reads via MiXCR and lists one record per CDR3 protein. Of 980,000 or so distinct CDR3 sequences in the sample, around 46% were seen once. This clonotype originated in a man aged 30-40 years in good health. The gene calls are TRBV11-2 and TRBJ2-1; D might be TRBD1 (5 bases). Sequenced material: blood. In nucleotides, the CDR3 is TGTGCCAGCAGCGTCCAGGGTTGGGACAATGAGCAGTTCTTC. Its protein product is CASSVQGWDNEQFF.